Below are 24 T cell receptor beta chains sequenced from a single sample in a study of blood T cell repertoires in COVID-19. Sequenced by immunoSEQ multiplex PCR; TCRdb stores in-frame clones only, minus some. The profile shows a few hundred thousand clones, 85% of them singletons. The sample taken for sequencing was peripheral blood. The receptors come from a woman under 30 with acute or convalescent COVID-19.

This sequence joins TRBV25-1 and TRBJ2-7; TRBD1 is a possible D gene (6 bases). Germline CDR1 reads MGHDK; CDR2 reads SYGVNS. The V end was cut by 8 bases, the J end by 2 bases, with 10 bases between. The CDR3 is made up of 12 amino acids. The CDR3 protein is CASGQSPYEQYF. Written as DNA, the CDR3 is TGTGCCAGCGGACAGAGCCCCTACGAGCAGTACTTC.

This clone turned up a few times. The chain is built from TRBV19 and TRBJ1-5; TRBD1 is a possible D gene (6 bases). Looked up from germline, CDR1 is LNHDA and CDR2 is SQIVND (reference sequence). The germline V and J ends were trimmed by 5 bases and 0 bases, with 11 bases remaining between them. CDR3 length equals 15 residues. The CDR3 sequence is CASSPGQTSNQPQHF. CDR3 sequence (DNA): TGTGCCAGTAGTCCTGGACAGACTAGCAATCAGCCCCAGCATTTT.

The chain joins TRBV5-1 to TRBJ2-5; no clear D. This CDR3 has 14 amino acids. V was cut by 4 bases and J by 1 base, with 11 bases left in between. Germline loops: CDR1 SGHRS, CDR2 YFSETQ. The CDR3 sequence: CASSPGNGQETQYF. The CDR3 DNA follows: TGCGCCAGCAGCCCAGGCAATGGCCAAGAGACCCAGTACTTC.

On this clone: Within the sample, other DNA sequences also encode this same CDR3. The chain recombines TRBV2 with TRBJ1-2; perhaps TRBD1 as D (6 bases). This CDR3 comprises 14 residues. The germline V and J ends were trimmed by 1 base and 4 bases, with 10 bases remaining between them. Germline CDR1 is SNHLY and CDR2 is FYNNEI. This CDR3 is CASSEGTGSYGYTF. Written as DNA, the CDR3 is TGTGCCAGCAGTGAAGGAACAGGGTCCTATGGCTACACCTTC.

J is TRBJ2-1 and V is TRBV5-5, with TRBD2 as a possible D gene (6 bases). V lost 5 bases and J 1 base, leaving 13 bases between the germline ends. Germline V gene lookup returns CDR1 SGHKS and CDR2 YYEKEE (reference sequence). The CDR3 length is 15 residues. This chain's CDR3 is CASSLGGSSYNEQFF. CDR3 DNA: TGTGCCAGCAGTCTTGGGGGGAGTTCCTACAATGAGCAGTTCTTC.

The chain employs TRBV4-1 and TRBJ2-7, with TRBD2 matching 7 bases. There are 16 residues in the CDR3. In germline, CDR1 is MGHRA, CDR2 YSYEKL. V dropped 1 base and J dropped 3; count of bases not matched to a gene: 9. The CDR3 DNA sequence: TGCGCCAGCAGCCAAGTTGAGACTAGCAGCAACTACGAGCAGTACTTC. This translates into CASSQVETSSNYEQYF.

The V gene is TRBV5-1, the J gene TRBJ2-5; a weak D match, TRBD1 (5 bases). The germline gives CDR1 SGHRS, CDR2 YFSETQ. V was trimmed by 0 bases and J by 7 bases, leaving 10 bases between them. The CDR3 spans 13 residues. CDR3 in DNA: TGCGCCAGCAGCTTGGAGCCCCAGGGGACCCAGTACTTC. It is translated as CASSLEPQGTQYF.

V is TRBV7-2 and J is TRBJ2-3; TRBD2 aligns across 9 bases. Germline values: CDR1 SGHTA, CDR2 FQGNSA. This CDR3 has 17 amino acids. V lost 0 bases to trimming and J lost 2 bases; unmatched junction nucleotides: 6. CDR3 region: CASSLARTSGPTDTQYF. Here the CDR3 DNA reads TGTGCCAGCAGCTTAGCGCGTACTAGCGGGCCCACAGATACGCAGTATTTT.

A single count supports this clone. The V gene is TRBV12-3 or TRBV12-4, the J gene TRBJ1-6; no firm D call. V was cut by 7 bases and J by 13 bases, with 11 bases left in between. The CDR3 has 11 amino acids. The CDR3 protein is CASTGPGPLHF. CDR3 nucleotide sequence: TGTGCCAGCACCGGCCCGGGGCCCCTCCACTTT.

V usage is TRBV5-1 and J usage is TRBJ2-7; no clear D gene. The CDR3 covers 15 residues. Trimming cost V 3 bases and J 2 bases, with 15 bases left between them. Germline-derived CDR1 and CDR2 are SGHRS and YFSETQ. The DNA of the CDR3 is TGCGCCAGCAGCTCATACAGAAATCTAACCTACGAGCAGTACTTC. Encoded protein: CASSSYRNLTYEQYF.

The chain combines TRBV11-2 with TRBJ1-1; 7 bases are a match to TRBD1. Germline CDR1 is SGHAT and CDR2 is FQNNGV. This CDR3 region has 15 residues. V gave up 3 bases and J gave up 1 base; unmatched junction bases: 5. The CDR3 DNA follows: TGTGCCAGCAGCTTTGAAGGGGGCCCGAACACTGAAGCTTTCTTT. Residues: CASSFEGGPNTEAFF.

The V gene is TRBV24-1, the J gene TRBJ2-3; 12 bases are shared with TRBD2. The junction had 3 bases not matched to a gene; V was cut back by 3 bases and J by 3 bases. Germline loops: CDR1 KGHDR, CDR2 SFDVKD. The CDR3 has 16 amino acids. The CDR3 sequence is CATSDPGLAGTDTQYF. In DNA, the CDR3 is TGTGCCACCAGTGATCCCGGACTAGCGGGGACAGATACGCAGTATTTT.

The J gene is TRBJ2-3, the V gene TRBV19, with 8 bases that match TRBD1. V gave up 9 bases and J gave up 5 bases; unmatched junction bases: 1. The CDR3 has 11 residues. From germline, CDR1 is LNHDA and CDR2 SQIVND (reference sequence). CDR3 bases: TGTGCCAGCGACAGGGGAGATACGCAGTATTTT. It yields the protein CASDRGDTQYF.

In DNA form, the CDR3 reads TGTGCCAGCAGCGGAGGACAGTTCTCCTACGAGCAGTACTTC. Encoded protein: CASSGGQFSYEQYF. This chain uses TRBV5-6 with TRBJ2-7, with D perhaps matching TRBD1 (6 bases). With 4 bases removed from V and 0 bases from J, the gap between germline ends came to 11 bases. Germline-derived CDR1 and CDR2 are SGHDT and YYEEEE. CDR3 length: 14 amino acids.

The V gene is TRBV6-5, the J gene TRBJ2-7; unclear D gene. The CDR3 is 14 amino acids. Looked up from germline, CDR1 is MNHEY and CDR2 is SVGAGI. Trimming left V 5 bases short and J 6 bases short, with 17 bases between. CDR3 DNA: TGTGCCAGCAGTCCATCGGGTGTTTTGAGCGAGCAGTACTTC. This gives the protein CASSPSGVLSEQYF.

Here the CDR3 reads CASSSLVPEGEQYF. CDR3 DNA: TGTGCCAGCAGCTCACTGGTCCCGGAGGGCGAGCAGTACTTC. The gene calls are TRBV7-9 and TRBJ2-7; tentatively, D is TRBD2 (6 bases). The V end lost 4 bases, the J end lost 6 bases, and 16 bases lay between the germline ends. The CDR3 runs to 14 residues. Germline assignment: CDR1 SEHNR and CDR2 FQNEAQ (reference sequence).

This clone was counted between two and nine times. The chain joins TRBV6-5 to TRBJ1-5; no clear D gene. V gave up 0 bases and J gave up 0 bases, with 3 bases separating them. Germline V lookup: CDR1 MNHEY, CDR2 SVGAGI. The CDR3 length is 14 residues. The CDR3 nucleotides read TGTGCCAGCAGTTACTCGAGTAGCAATCAGCCCCAGCATTTT. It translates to CASSYSSSNQPQHF.

In nucleotides, the CDR3 is TGCGCCAGCAGCCAGGGACAGGGGGGACTTAATCAGCCCCAGCATTTT. Residues: CASSQGQGGLNQPQHF. The genes are TRBV4-1 and TRBJ1-5; 11 bases line up with TRBD1. This CDR3 is built from 16 residues. V was pared by 3 bases and J by 4 bases, with 5 bases of the junction left unmatched. From germline, CDR1 is MGHRA and CDR2 YSYEKL.

This chain's CDR3 is CASSLAQRLGQLNTEAFF. The CDR3 DNA sequence: TGTGCCAGCAGCTTGGCCCAAAGATTGGGACAGCTGAACACTGAAGCTTTCTTT. The chain combines TRBV5-5 with TRBJ1-1, with 7 bases matching TRBD1. Germline V gives CDR1 SGHKS, CDR2 YYEKEE (reference sequence). This CDR3 spans 18 amino acids. Trimming removed 0 bases from V and 0 bases from J; junction bases left unmatched: 11.

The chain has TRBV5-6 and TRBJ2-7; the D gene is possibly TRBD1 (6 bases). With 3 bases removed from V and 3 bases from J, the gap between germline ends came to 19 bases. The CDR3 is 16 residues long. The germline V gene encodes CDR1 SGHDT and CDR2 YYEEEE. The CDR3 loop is CASSYEGVLGHYEQYF. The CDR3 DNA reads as TGTGCCAGCAGCTACGAGGGGGTCCTAGGACACTACGAGCAGTACTTC.

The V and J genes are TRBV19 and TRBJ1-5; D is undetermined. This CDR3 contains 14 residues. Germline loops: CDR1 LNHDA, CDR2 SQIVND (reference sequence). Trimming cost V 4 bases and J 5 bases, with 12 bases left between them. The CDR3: CASSTSAGDQPQHF. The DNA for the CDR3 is TGTGCCAGTAGTACTAGCGCCGGGGATCAGCCCCAGCATTTT.

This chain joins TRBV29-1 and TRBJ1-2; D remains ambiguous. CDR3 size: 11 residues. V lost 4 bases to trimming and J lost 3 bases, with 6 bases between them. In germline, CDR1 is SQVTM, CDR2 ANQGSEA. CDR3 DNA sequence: TGCAGCGTTGCAAGAGACTATGGCTACACCTTC. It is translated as CSVARDYGYTF.

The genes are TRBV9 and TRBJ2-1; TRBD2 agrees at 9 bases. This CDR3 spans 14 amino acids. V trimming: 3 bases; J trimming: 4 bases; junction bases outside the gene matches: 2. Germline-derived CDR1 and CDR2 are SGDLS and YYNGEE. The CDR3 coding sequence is TGTGCCAGCAGCGCTAGCGGGACTTACAATGAGCAGTTCTTC. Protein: CASSASGTYNEQFF.

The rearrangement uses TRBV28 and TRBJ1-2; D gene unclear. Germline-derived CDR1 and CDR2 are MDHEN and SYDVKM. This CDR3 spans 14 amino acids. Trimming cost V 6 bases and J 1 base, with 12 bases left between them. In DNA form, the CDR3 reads TGTGCCAGCAGCTCCACCACAGTTAACTATGGCTACACCTTC. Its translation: CASSSTTVNYGYTF.